A single sample is the source of the 21 T cell receptor beta chains below, sequenced in a study of cytomegalovirus exposure and HLA in healthy donors. The PCR was carried out with 60 Vbeta primers and 13 Jbeta primers. Profiled with immunoSEQ multiplex PCR; TCRdb holds only in-frame clones, not every one. This sample has about 63,000 clones, with roughly 80% found just once. The sample comprised PBMCs. The receptors stem from a woman in her thirties or forties in good health and CMV-seropositive.

Here the CDR3 DNA reads TGTGCCAGCAGCTCGGGACAGGGTGAAAAGCCCCAGCATTTT. Translated, it gives CASSSGQGEKPQHF. The V and J genes are TRBV5-8 and TRBJ1-5, with 9 positions matching TRBD1. Germline V gives CDR1 SGHTS, CDR2 YDEGEE. J lost 8 bases, V lost 3 bases, and 6 bases had no gene match. The CDR3 consists of 14 residues.

The gene calls are TRBV5-5 and TRBJ2-3; 8 bases match TRBD2. The CDR3 spans 13 residues. CDR1 SGHKS and CDR2 YYEKEE come from the germline V gene (reference sequence). Unmatched junction bases numbered 2, after V lost 2 bases and J lost 6 bases. CDR3: CASSFRGGDTQYF. The CDR3 DNA reads as TGTGCCAGCAGCTTCCGGGGGGGGGATACGCAGTATTTT. Looking up the rest from reference TRBV5-5 and TRBJ2-3 gives the full variable domain: DAGVTQSPTHLIKTRGQQVTLRCSPISGHKSVSWYQQVLGQGPQFIFQYYEKEERGRGNFPDRFSARQFPNYSSELNVNALLLGDSALYLCASSFRGGDTQYFGPGTRLTVL.

The chain has TRBV7-8 and TRBJ1-3, with D hard to call. Germline V gene sequence: CDR1 SGHVS, CDR2 FQNEAQ. V was pared by 5 bases and J by 0 bases, with 8 bases between. This CDR3 has 14 residues. The CDR3 protein is CASSVQLSGNTIYF. The CDR3 coding sequence is TGTGCCAGCAGCGTACAGCTCTCTGGAAACACCATATATTTT.

The count of this clone is one. This rearrangement joins TRBV27 to TRBJ2-3; no clear D gene. The CDR3 is 13 amino acids. V lost 5 bases, J lost 5 bases, and 11 bases lay in between. CDR1 and CDR2 (germline): MNHEY, SMNVEV (reference sequence). The CDR3 DNA is TGTGCCAGCAGTCTAAAATTCGGAGATACGCAGTATTTT. Encoded protein: CASSLKFGDTQYF.

In this sample, this clone turned up a few times. The chain carries TRBV5-4 and TRBJ2-3; tentatively, D is TRBD2 (7 bases). Germline V CDR1 and CDR2: SGHNT, YYREEE (reference sequence). The V and J ends lost 4 bases and 3 bases respectively, with 12 bases between them. The CDR3 extends over 14 amino acids. The CDR3 here is CASSQGGETDTQYF. DNA for the CDR3: TGTGCCAGCAGCCAAGGGGGGGAGACAGATACGCAGTATTTT.

The J gene is TRBJ2-7, the V gene TRBV2; 9 bases agree with TRBD2. The CDR3 length is 14 residues. V lost 6 bases and J lost 0; bases outside the gene matches: 3. CDR1 is SNHLY and CDR2 is FYNNEI in the germline V gene. The CDR3 bases are TGTGCCAGCAGACAAGCGGGGGGCTCCTACGAGCAGTACTTC. This encodes CASRQAGGSYEQYF.

This chain connects TRBV7-3 to TRBJ1-1; D unclear. V shed 2 bases and J shed 1 base, with 5 bases lying between them. Germline CDR1 is SGHTA and CDR2 is FQGTGA. This CDR3 contains 13 residues. The CDR3 bases are TGTGCCAGCAGCTTAGACAAGAACACTGAAGCTTTCTTT. Translated, it gives CASSLDKNTEAFF.

Details on this clone: One end of the junction fails to match germline, which may point to a read error. This rearrangement joins TRBV6-6 to TRBJ2-3; D is unresolved. Germline CDR1 MNHNY, CDR2 SVGAGI (reference sequence). This CDR3 has 13 amino acids. CDR3 DNA sequence: TGTGCCTGCAGGAGAGCATTCGCGGATACGCAGTATTTT. Its translation is CACRRAFADTQYF.

The rearrangement links TRBV5-6 to TRBJ1-2; D unclear. Germline V gives CDR1 SGHDT, CDR2 YYEEEE. V lost 7 bases to trimming and J lost 7 bases, with 20 bases between them. The CDR3 is made up of 14 amino acids. Here the CDR3 reads CASLTVSGSGGYTF. CDR3 coding DNA: TGTGCCAGCCTAACGGTTTCGGGGTCCGGTGGCTACACCTTC. Variable domain in full (rest from reference TRBV5-6 and TRBJ1-2): DAGVTQSPTHLIKTRGQQVTLRCSPKSGHDTVSWYQQALGQGPQFIFQYYEEEERQRGNFPDRFSGHQFPNYSSELNVNALLLGDSALYLCASLTVSGSGGYTFGSGTRLTVV.

This chain links TRBV9 with TRBJ1-2, with a weak D call TRBD1 (5 bases). Germline V gene data show CDR1 as SGDLS and CDR2 as YYNGEE. The length of the CDR3 is 16 residues. Trimming cost V 4 bases and J 2 bases, with 18 bases left between them. The CDR3 DNA is TGTGCCAGCAGCAAAGGGGTAGGTGGGCAGAACTATGGCTACACCTTC. Amino acid sequence: CASSKGVGGQNYGYTF.

The rearrangement joins TRBV9 to TRBJ1-5; unclear D gene. Trimming took 0 bases from V and 2 from J, leaving 6 bases between them. Germline V CDR1 and CDR2: SGDLS, YYNGEE. The CDR3 spans 14 residues. The chain's CDR3 is CASSVGVGNQPQHF. CDR3 coding DNA: TGTGCCAGCAGCGTAGGAGTAGGCAATCAGCCCCAGCATTTT.

The rearrangement links TRBV27 to TRBJ1-2, with 8 bases identical to TRBD1. CDR3 length equals 14 residues. CDR1 and CDR2 (germline): MNHEY, SMNVEV (reference sequence). The V segment lost 5 bases and the J segment 2 bases; nucleotides outside the gene matches: 4. The CDR3 reads CASSVRQGNYGYTF. CDR3 nucleotide sequence: TGTGCCAGCAGTGTTCGACAGGGGAACTATGGCTACACCTTC.

The chain couples TRBV9 to TRBJ2-5; the D gene is possibly TRBD2 (6 bases). The end of the DNA aligns better with TRBJ2-7, so the J call may be wrong. The V gene's germline CDR1 is SGDLS and CDR2 YYNGEE. The CDR3 is 15 residues long. Here the CDR3 reads CASSVGAGATYEQYF. The CDR3 DNA reads TGTGCCAGCAGCGTAGGAGCGGGCGCTACCTACGAGCAGTACTTC.

This sequence joins TRBV6-5 and TRBJ1-1, with unresolved D. The length of the CDR3 is 13 residues. Germline CDR1 reads MNHEY; CDR2 reads SVGAGI. Trimming cost V 6 bases and J 11 bases, with 19 bases left between them. The CDR3: CASSPRGPRDAFF. The CDR3 DNA reads as TGTGCCAGCAGCCCCCGAGGACCGAGGGATGCTTTCTTT.

The chain's CDR3 is CAWSLGGGEYNEQFF. Here the CDR3 DNA reads TGTGCCTGGAGTCTTGGTGGCGGGGAGTACAATGAGCAGTTCTTC. This sequence joins TRBV30 and TRBJ2-1, with D maybe TRBD2 (6 bases). With 2 bases removed from V and 4 bases from J, the gap between germline ends came to 15 bases. The CDR3 contains 15 residues. CDR1 is GTSNPN and CDR2 is SVGIG in the germline V gene (reference sequence).

The rearrangement uses TRBV5-5 and TRBJ2-5; 7 bases fit TRBD1. The CDR3 sequence is 16 residues long. CDR1 and CDR2 from the germline V gene are SGHKS and YYEKEE (reference sequence). With V trimmed by 4 bases and J by 0 bases, 9 bases remained unmatched. The CDR3 DNA reads TGTGCCAGCAGCCTGGGGGACAGTGAGTACCAAGAGACCCAGTACTTC. Its protein product is CASSLGDSEYQETQYF.

The chain combines TRBV21-1 with TRBJ1-4; TRBD1 was called by the table and not checked on the DNA. TRBV21-1 is a recognized pseudogene. The CDR3 extends over 17 amino acids. The CDR3 nucleotides read TGTGCCAGCAGCAGAGAACCCCCACAGGGGGCGAAAGAAAAACTGTTTTTT. Protein sequence: CASSREPPQGAKEKLFF.

This chain uses TRBV7-2 with TRBJ1-2, with TRBD1 as a possible D gene (5 bases). The length of the CDR3 is 15 residues. Trimming stripped 1 base from V and 4 bases from J, with 13 bases between. Germline-derived CDR1 and CDR2 are SGHTA and FQGNSA. CDR3 protein: CASSLGGVRTYGYTF. CDR3 DNA sequence: TGTGCCAGCAGCTTAGGGGGCGTCCGGACCTATGGCTACACCTTC. The complete variable domain, with remaining parts taken from reference TRBV7-2 and TRBJ1-2, reads GAGVSQSPSNKVTEKGKDVELRCDPISGHTALYWYRQSLGQGLEFLIYFQGNSAPDKSGLPSDRFSAERTGGSVSTLTIQRTQQEDSAVYLCASSLGGVRTYGYTFGSGTRLTVV.

V and J are TRBV9 and TRBJ2-6; 8 bases line up with TRBD2. This CDR3 is 16 amino acids long. V lost 2 bases and J lost 2; bases outside the gene matches: 3. The germline V gene encodes CDR1 SGDLS and CDR2 YYNGEE. The CDR3 nucleotides read TGTGCCAGCAGCGTCCGGGGGGGCCCTGGGGCCAACGTCCTGACTTTC. It codes for CASSVRGGPGANVLTF. Together with reference TRBV9 and TRBJ2-6, the CDR3 gives the full variable domain: DSGVTQTPKHLITATGQRVTLRCSPRSGDLSVYWYQQSLDQGLQFLIQYYNGEERAKGNILERFSAQQFPDLHSELNLSSLELGDSALYFCASSVRGGPGANVLTFGAGSRLTVL.

This clone was observed a single time. The chain couples TRBV6-5 to TRBJ2-7; TRBD1 agrees at 8 bases. Looked up from germline, CDR1 is MNHEY and CDR2 is SVGAGI. J lost 2 bases, V lost 0 bases, and 3 bases had no gene match. CDR3 size: 15 residues. CDR3 region: CASSYSGTGTYEQYF. Here the CDR3 DNA reads TGTGCCAGCAGTTACTCCGGGACAGGTACCTACGAGCAGTACTTC.

The chain couples TRBV30 to TRBJ1-5; D is perhaps TRBD1 (5 bases). Deletions cut 3 bases from V and 9 bases from J, with 15 bases between. The CDR3 sequence is 13 residues long. Germline CDR1 GTSNPN, CDR2 SVGIG (reference sequence). CDR3 loop: CAWSPRQNWPQHF. CDR3 nucleotide sequence: TGTGCCTGGAGCCCACGACAGAATTGGCCCCAGCATTTT.